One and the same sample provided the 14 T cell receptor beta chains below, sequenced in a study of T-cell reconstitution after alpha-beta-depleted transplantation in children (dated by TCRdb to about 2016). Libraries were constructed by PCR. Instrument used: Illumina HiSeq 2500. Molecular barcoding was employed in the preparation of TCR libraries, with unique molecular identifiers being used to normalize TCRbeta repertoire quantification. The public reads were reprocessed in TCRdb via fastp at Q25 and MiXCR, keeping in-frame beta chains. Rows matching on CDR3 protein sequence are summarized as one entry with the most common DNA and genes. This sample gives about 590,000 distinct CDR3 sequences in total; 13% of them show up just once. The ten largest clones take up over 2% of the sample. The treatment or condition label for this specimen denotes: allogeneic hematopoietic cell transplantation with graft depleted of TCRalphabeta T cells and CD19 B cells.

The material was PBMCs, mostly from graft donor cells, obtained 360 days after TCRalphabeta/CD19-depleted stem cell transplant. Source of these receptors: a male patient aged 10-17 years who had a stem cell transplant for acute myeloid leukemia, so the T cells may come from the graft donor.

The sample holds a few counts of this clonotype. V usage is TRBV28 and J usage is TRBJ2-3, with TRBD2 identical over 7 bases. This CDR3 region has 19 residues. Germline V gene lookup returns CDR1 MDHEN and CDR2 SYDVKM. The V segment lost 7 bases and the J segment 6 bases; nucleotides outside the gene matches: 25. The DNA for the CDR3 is TGTGCCAGCATGGTCACCCCGGGCGCGGGCGGGAGAGTCCCCGATACGCAGTATTTT. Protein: CASMVTPGAGGRVPDTQYF.

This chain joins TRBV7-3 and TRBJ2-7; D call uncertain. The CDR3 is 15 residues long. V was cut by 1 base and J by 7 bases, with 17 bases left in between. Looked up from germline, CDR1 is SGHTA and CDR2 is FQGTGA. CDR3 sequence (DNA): TGTGCCAGCAGCTTAATAACAGCCGGGCGGAATGAGCAGTACTTC. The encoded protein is CASSLITAGRNEQYF.

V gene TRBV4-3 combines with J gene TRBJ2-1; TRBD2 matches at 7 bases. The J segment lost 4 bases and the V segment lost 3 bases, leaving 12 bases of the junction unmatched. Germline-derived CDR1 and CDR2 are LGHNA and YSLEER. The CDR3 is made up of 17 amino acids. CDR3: CASSQDPIAGVYNEQFF. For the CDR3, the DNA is TGCGCCAGCAGCCAGGACCCCATAGCGGGCGTATACAATGAGCAGTTCTTC.

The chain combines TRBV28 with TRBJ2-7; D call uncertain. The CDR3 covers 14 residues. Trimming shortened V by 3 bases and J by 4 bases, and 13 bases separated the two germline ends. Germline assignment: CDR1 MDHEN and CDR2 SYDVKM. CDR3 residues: CASSFPVRRYEQYF. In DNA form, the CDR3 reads TGTGCCAGCAGTTTCCCCGTCCGGCGGTACGAGCAGTACTTC.

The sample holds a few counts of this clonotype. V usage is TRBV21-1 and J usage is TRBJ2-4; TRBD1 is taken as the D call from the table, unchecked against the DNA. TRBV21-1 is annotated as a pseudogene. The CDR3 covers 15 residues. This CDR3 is CASRWGPIAKNIQYF. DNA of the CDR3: TGTGCCAGCAGGTGGGGGCCGATAGCCAAAAACATTCAGTACTTC.

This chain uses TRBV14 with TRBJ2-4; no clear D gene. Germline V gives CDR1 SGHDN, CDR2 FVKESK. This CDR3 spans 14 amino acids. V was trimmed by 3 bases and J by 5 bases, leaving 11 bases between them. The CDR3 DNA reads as TGTGCCAGCAGCCACGTTGGGGTCCAAAACATTCAGTACTTC. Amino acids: CASSHVGVQNIQYF.

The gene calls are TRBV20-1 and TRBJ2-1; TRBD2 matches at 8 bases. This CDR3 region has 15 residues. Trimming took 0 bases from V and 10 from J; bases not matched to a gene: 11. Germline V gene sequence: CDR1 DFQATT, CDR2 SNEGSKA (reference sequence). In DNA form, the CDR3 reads TGCAGTGCTAGAGATCTGGCGGGAGGAGTCGGAGAGCAGTTCTTC. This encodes CSARDLAGGVGEQFF.

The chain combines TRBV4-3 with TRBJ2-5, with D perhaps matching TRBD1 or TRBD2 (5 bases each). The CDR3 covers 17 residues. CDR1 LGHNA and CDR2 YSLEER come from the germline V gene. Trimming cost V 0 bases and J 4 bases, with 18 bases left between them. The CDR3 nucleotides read TGCGCCAGCAGCCAAGAAGGTTACCCTGGGGACCCAGAGACCCAGTACTTC. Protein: CASSQEGYPGDPETQYF.

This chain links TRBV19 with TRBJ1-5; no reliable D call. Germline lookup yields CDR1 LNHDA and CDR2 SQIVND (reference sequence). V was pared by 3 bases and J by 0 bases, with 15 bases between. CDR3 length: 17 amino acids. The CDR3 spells CASSILGGQYSNQPQHF. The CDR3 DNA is TGTGCCAGTAGTATCCTCGGTGGTCAGTATAGCAATCAGCCCCAGCATTTT.

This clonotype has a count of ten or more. CDR3: CASSFDRTGSEKLFF. The CDR3 nucleotides read TGTGCCAGCAGTTTTGACCGGACAGGGAGTGAAAAACTGTTTTTT. The chain couples TRBV12-3 or TRBV12-4 to TRBJ1-4, with 8 nucleotides matching TRBD1. The CDR3 contains 15 residues. The J segment lost 7 bases and the V segment lost 3 bases, leaving 7 bases of the junction unmatched.

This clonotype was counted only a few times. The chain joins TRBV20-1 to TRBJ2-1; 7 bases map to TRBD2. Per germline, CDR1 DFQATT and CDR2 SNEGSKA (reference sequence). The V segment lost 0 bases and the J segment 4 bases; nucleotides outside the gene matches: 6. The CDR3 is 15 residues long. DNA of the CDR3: TGCAGTGCTAGAGATTGGCGGGAGTGGTACAATGAGCAGTTCTTC. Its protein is CSARDWREWYNEQFF.

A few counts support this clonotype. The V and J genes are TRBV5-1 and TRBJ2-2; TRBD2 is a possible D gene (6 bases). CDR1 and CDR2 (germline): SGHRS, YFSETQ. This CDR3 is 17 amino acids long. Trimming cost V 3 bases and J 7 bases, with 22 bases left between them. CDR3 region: CASSWGILARIGGELFF. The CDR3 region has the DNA TGCGCCAGCAGCTGGGGAATTCTAGCGCGGATTGGCGGGGAGCTGTTTTTT. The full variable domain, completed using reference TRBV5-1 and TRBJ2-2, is KAGVTQTPRYLIKTRGQQVTLSCSPISGHRSVSWYQQTPGQGLQFLFEYFSETQRNKGNFPGRFSGRQFSNSRSEMNVSTLELGDSALYLCASSWGILARIGGELFFGEGSRLTVL.

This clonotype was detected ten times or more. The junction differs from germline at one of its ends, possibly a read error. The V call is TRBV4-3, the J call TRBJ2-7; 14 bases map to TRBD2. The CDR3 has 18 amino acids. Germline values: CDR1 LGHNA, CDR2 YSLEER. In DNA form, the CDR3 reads TGCGCCAGCAGTCAAGGAGTCCCTGGGACTAGCGGGAGCTACGAGCAGTACTTC. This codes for CASSQGVPGTSGSYEQYF.

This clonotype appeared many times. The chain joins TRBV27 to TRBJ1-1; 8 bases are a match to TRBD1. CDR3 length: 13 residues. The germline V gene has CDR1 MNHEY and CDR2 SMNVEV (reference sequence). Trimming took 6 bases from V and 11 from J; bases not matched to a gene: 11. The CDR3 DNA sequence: TGTGCCAGCAGCCCTCGGACAGGGTTAAGGGCTTTCTTT. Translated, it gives CASSPRTGLRAFF.